One and the same sample provided the 4 T cell receptor beta chains below, sequenced in a study of CD8 T cells in ankylosing spondylitis (dated by TCRdb to between 2016 and 2019). Receptors were amplified or captured by 5' RACE. Sequencing was performed on an Illumina HiSeq 2500. In TCRdb, the public reads were trimmed at Q25 with fastp and aligned with MiXCR, with productive beta chains retained. Every CDR3 protein is listed once, alongside the most common genes and DNA of its rows. A total of some 220,000 distinct CDR3 sequences appear in this sample, 8.2% of them only once. The ten largest clones add up to about 5% of the sample. The specimen was blood, either unsorted or a sorted T cell fraction (not recorded which). The source is a female donor with ankylosing spondylitis or in good health (not recorded which).

The chain employs TRBV7-6 and TRBJ2-1, with D perhaps being TRBD1 or TRBD2 (5 bases each). The V end was cut by 0 bases, the J end by 10 bases, with 13 bases between. CDR1 is SGHVS and CDR2 is FNYEAQ in the germline V gene. This CDR3 comprises 14 residues. In DNA form, the CDR3 reads TGTGCCAGCAGCTTAGCGGGGGAGCGCGGAGAGCAGTTCTTC. Translating gives CASSLAGERGEQFF.

This clonotype was recorded at least ten times. The chain carries TRBV2 and TRBJ2-2; D is possibly TRBD2 (6 bases). V gave up 7 bases and J gave up 4 bases, with 13 bases separating them. This CDR3 has 14 residues. Germline CDR1 and CDR2: SNHLY and FYNNEI. The DNA of the CDR3 is TGTGCCAGCACCTGGGACTTCCGCACCGGGGAGCTGTTTTTT. Amino acids: CASTWDFRTGELFF.

This clonotype was seen ten or more times. This chain joins TRBV6-1 and TRBJ2-7; TRBD2 matches 10 bases. V was clipped by 5 bases and J by 3 bases; unmatched bases: 1. This CDR3 region has 13 residues. The V gene's germline CDR1 is MNHNS and CDR2 SASEGT. The CDR3 sequence: CASSRTSGYEQYF. CDR3 sequence (DNA): TGTGCCAGCAGTCGGACTAGCGGCTACGAGCAGTACTTC.

This clonotype was seen only a few times. The chain is built from TRBV7-8 and TRBJ2-5, with 12 bases that match TRBD2. V shed 5 bases, J shed 2 bases, and the junction held 9 bases outside the gene matches. Germline V gene data show CDR1 as SGHVS and CDR2 as FQNEAQ. The CDR3 covers 17 residues. Here the CDR3 DNA reads TGTGCCAGCAGCCCTGTTCTTGGGACTAGCGGGCAAGAGACCCAGTACTTC. Amino acid sequence: CASSPVLGTSGQETQYF.